This T cell receptor (beta chain) is drawn from a study of blood T cells in healthy people across ages. Study overall: Template switching retrieved approximately one barcoded beta molecule for each two T cells. Study-level points and caveats: Long-lived donors carried more naive CD4+ cells and greater diversity than aged donors.

This CDR3 is 15 amino acids long. Trimming cost V 6 bases and J 0 bases, with 15 bases left between them. This clonotype has a count of ten or more. The antigen is unknown. Together with a sample-barcoded 5' primer, a J-beta primer mix was included in a second PCR lasting about 7 to 12 cycles. Every cDNA was tagged by a template-switch adaptor with 12 random nucleotides. TCRdb re-analysed the 5' RACE reads in MiXCR, keeping a single row per CDR3 protein. The table has under 1,000,000 distinct CDR3 sequences, 36% seen once. This TCR derives from a young man in good health. Specimen: blood. The chain has TRBV12-3 or TRBV12-4 and TRBJ2-7, with D possibly being TRBD2 (6 bases). In DNA, the CDR3 is TGTGCCAGCAGCCAGACGGGAGCGTCCTCCTACGAGCAGTACTTC. This sequence encodes CASSQTGASSYEQYF.